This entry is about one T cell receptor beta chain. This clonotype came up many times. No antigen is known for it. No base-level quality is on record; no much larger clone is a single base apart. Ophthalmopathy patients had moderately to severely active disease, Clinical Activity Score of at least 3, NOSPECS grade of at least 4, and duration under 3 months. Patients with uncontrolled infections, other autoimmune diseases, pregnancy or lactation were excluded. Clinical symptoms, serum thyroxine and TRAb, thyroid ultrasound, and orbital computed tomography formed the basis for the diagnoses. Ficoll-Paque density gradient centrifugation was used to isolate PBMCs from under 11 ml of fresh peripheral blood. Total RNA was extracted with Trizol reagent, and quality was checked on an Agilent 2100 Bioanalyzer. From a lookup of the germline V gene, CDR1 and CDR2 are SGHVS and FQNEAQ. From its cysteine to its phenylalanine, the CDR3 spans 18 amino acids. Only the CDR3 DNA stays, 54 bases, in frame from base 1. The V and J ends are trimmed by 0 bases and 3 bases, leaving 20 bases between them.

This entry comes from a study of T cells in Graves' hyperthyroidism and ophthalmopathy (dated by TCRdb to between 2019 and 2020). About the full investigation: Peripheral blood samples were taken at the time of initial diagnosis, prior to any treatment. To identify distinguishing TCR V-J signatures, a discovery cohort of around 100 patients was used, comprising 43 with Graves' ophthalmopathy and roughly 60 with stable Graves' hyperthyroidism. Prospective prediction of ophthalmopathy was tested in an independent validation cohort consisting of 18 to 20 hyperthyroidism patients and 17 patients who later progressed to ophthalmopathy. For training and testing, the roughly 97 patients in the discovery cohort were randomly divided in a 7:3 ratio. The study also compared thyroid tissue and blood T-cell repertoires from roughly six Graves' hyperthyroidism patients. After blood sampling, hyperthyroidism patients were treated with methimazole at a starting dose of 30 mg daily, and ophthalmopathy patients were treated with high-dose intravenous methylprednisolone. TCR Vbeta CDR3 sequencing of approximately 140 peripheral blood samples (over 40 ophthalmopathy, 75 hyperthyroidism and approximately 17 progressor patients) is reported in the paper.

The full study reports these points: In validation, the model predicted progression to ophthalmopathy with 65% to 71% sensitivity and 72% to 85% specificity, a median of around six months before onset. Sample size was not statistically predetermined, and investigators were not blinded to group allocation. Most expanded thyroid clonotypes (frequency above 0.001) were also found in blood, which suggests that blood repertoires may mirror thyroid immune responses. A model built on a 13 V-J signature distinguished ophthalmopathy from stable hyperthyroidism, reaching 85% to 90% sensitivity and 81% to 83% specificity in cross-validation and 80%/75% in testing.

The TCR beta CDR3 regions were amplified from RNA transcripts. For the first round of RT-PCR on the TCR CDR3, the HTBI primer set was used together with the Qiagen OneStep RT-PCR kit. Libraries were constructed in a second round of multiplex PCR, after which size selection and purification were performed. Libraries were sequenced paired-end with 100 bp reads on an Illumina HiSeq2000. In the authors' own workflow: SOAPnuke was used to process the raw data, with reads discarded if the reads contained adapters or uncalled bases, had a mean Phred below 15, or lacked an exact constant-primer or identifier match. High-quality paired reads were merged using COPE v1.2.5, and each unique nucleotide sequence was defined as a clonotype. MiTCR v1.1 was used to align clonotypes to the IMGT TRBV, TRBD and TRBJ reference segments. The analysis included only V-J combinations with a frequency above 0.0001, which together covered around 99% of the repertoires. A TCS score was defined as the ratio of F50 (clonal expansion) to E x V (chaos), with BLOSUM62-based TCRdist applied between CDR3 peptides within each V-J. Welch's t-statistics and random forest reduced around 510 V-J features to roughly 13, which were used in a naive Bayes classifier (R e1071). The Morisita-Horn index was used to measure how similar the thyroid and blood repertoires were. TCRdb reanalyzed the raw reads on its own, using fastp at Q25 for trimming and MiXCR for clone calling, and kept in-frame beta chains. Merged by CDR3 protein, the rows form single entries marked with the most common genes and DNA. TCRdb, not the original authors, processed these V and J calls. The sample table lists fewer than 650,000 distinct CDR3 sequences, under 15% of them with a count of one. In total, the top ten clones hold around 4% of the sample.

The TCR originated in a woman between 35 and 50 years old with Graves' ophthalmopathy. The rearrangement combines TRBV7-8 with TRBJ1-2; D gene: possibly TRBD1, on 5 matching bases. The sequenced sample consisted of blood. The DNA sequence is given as TGTGCCAGCAGCTTAGCGCCAGGGATCCAGAGCTTGGACTATGGCTACACCTTC. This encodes CASSLAPGIQSLDYGYTF. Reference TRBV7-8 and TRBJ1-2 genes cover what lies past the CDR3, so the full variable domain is GAGVSQSPRYKVAKRGQDVALRCDPISGHVSLFWYQQALGQGPEFLTYFQNEAQLDKSGLPSDRFFAERPEGSVSTLKIQRTQQEDSAVYLCASSLAPGIQSLDYGYTFGSGTRLTVV.